These T cell receptor beta chains were read from a single sample in a study of blood T cell repertoires in COVID-19. Only in-frame clones appear in the TCRdb table, and some are missing; sequencing was by immunoSEQ multiplex PCR. The repertoire has some 200,000 clones, 80% to 90% of them found once; the top ten carry approximately 15%. Material for sequencing was peripheral blood. Receptors were obtained from a man aged 25-45 years with active or convalescent COVID-19. Both conserved end residues are part of each CDR3. D genes are given only for firm matches. A clone size is listed for some rows: how often the clone was seen (once, few, many), or a class if it is expanded.

d_call j_call clone_size v_call cdr3_nt cdr3_aa
- TRBJ1-3 - TRBV10-3 TGTGCCATCAGGTCAGGGGTTGGTGGAAACACCATATATTTT CAIRSGVGGNTIYF
TRBD2 TRBJ2-1 - TRBV19 TGTGCCAGTAGGCGGGAGGGCGGGGGCTCCTACAATGAGCAGTTCTTC CASRREGGGSYNEQFF
- TRBJ2-2 once TRBV2 TGTGCCAGCGGAACAGGGCTCGTTACCGGGGAGCTGTTTTTT CASGTGLVTGELFF
TRBD1 TRBJ1-6 - TRBV6-1 TGTGCCAGCAGTGAAGTGGACAGGAGCTACAATTCACCCCTCCACTTT CASSEVDRSYNSPLHF
- TRBJ1-2 - TRBV30 TGTGCCTGGAGTGTAAGGCAGGGCAATGGCTACACCTTC CAWSVRQGNGYTF
- TRBJ1-2 - TRBV9 TGTGCCAGCAGCGTAGCTAGCGGTTTGCACTATGGCTACACCTTC CASSVASGLHYGYTF
- TRBJ2-3 - TRBV19 TGTGCCAGTAGTGGACCGGAGGCCACAGATACGCAGTATTTT CASSGPEATDTQYF
- TRBJ2-2 - TRBV27 TGTGCCAGCAGTTTATCTACGGGACTCAACACCGGGGAGCTGTTTTTT CASSLSTGLNTGELFF
- TRBJ1-2 few TRBV19 TGTGCCAGTACCCCGACACTCATTAACTATGGCTACACCTTC CASTPTLINYGYTF
TRBD2 TRBJ2-1 - TRBV6-1 TGTGCCAGCAGTGATAGCGGGGGGATTAGGGATGAGCAGTTCTTC CASSDSGGIRDEQFF
TRBD1 TRBJ1-6 - TRBV13 TGTGCCAGCAGCCTGACAGGGCCGAATTCACCCCTCCACTTT CASSLTGPNSPLHF
- TRBJ1-1 once TRBV10-3 TGTGCCATCAGTGGGCTTAAGGGCGGGGGGACTGAAGCTTTCTTT CAISGLKGGGTEAFF
- TRBJ2-5 - TRBV30 TGTGCCTGGAGACGGGACAAAGAGACCCAGTACTTC CAWRRDKETQYF
- TRBJ1-5 - TRBV6-5 TGTGCCAGCAGCTGGGCGGGTGATGGCAATCAGCCCCAGCATTTT CASSWAGDGNQPQHF
TRBD1 TRBJ1-1 - TRBV28 TGTGCCAGCAGCGACCTAAAAGTACAGGGGGCTATTGAAGCTTTCTTT CASSDLKVQGAIEAFF
- TRBJ2-7 once TRBV6-6 TGTGCCAGCAGTTACGCCTTGGAGGGCTACGAGCAGTACTTC CASSYALEGYEQYF
TRBD1 TRBJ1-6 - TRBV4-1 TGCGCCAGCAGCCATGTCCGGGACAGGGATTCACCCCTCCACTTT CASSHVRDRDSPLHF
- TRBJ1-2 - TRBV7-9 TGTGCCAGCAGCTTAAGTCTTTCAGGGCAAGAAGGCTACACCTTC CASSLSLSGQEGYTF